This TCR beta chain originates from a study of cytomegalovirus exposure and HLA in healthy donors. Study results and limitations: Sequencing probably produced one cluster of sequence variants that were highly shared. Reports showed the classifier diagnosing cytomegalovirus status with high specificity and sensitivity.

13 Jbeta primers and 60 Vbeta primers were used for the PCR. This table comes from immunoSEQ multiplex PCR, and its TCRdb copy is limited to in-frame clones, with some not included. The sample lists more than 65,000 clones, 60% to 85% occurring once. As concerns this clone: Its target is unknown.

The germline V and J ends were trimmed by 1 base and 8 bases, with 15 bases remaining between them. The CDR3 has 15 residues. Germline V lookup: CDR1 SGHAT, CDR2 FQNNGV. The sequence came from a man aged 18 to 30 in good health and CMV-seropositive. The chain is built from TRBV11-2 and TRBJ2-1; D is unclear. Input material: PBMCs. The DNA of the CDR3 is TGTGCCAGCAGCTTAGGTGCGAGAAGCGACGATGAGCAGTTCTTC. Residues: CASSLGARSDDEQFF.